Below, 19 T cell receptor beta chains from the same sample are listed, as sequenced in a study of CD8 T cells in ankylosing spondylitis. In TCRdb, the 5' RACE reads were re-called with MiXCR into one record per CDR3 protein. Of roughly 230,000 distinct CDR3 sequences listed, over 15% were seen once; the top ten hold about a third. The sequenced sample consisted of blood, either unsorted or a sorted T cell fraction (not recorded which). The receptors originated from a male donor with ankylosing spondylitis or in good health (not recorded which).

The chain recombines TRBV4-1 with TRBJ2-7; no reliable D call. This CDR3 region has 15 residues. Trimming left V 0 bases short and J 0 bases short, with 9 bases between. Germline values: CDR1 MGHRA, CDR2 YSYEKL. The CDR3, as DNA: TGCGCCAGCAGCCAAGACAGGCCAGGCTCCTACGAGCAGTACTTC. Translation: CASSQDRPGSYEQYF.

The gene calls are TRBV29-1 and TRBJ2-5; 8 bases are a match to TRBD1. V shed 2 bases and J 5 bases; nucleotides not matched to a gene: 7. Germline CDR1 is SQVTM and CDR2 is ANQGSEA. This CDR3 has 14 residues. CDR3 sequence: CSVESGQGRETQYF. CDR3 DNA sequence: TGCAGCGTTGAATCAGGACAGGGCCGGGAGACCCAGTACTTC.

The sample holds many counts of this clonotype. The genes are TRBV6-5 and TRBJ1-2; 9 positions agree with TRBD1. After removal of 2 bases from V and 4 bases from J, the junction contained 8 bases not matched to a gene. CDR1 and CDR2 (germline): MNHEY, SVGAGI. This CDR3 region has 16 residues. CDR3 bases: TGTGCCAGCAGTTACACCCCGGACAGGGGCGGCTATGGCTACACCTTC. Its translation is CASSYTPDRGGYGYTF.

The chain couples TRBV27 to TRBJ2-5, with 7 bases matching TRBD1. The CDR3 consists of 14 residues. V lost 1 base and J lost 4; bases outside the gene matches: 3. Per the germline V gene, CDR1 is MNHEY and CDR2 is SMNVEV (reference sequence). CDR3 nucleotide sequence: TGTGCCAGCAGTTTATTTTCAGGGGGAGAGACCCAGTACTTC. It encodes CASSLFSGGETQYF.

The V and J genes are TRBV9 and TRBJ2-6; 8 bases align to TRBD2. Per germline, CDR1 SGDLS and CDR2 YYNGEE. V shed 4 bases, J shed 0 bases, and the junction held 9 bases outside the gene matches. The CDR3 has 18 amino acids. The CDR3 nucleotides read TGTGCCAGCAGCCCTCGGCTAGCGGGCGGCTCTGGGGCCAACGTCCTGACTTTC. Translating it yields CASSPRLAGGSGANVLTF.

In this sample, this clonotype turned up a few times. The chain is built from TRBV12-3 or TRBV12-4 and TRBJ1-4; D is ambiguous. This CDR3 region has 17 residues. Trimming stripped 4 bases from V and 8 bases from J, with 23 bases between. CDR3 nucleotides: TGTGCCAGCAGTTGGGGAACCGTGGCAGGTCAAATGGAAAAACTGTTTTTT. Translation gives CASSWGTVAGQMEKLFF.

A few counts support this clonotype. The chain uses TRBV20-1 and TRBJ2-7; tentatively, D is TRBD1 (5 bases). There are 15 residues in the CDR3. Germline loops: CDR1 DFQATT, CDR2 SNEGSKA (reference sequence). With 3 bases removed from V and 3 bases from J, the gap between germline ends came to 18 bases. As DNA, the CDR3 is TGCAGTGCTAGGGTAGCATGGCAGGGTGTCTACGAGCAGTACTTC. This gives the protein CSARVAWQGVYEQYF.

Regarding this clonotype: Being one base from a much bigger clone, this may be a read error. This chain joins TRBV2 and TRBJ2-7, with 9 bases identical to TRBD1. The CDR3 sequence is 17 residues long. The V gene's germline CDR1 is SNHLY and CDR2 FYNNEI. CDR3 coding DNA: TGTGCCGGCAGCGACCCCTACCGGGACAGGGTCCCCTGGGGGCAGTACTTC. Translated, it gives CAGSDPYRDRVPWGQYF.

The chain couples TRBV21-1 to TRBJ2-4; no DNA check was done on the table's D call, TRBD1. TRBV21-1 is recorded as a pseudogene. The CDR3 runs 17 residues. The DNA of the CDR3 is TGTGCCAGCAGCAAACTGGGACGGTTGCTAGCCAAAAACATTCAGTACTTC. Translated, it gives CASSKLGRLLAKNIQYF.

This clonotype has a handful of counts. The chain couples TRBV6-1 to TRBJ2-1; 11 nucleotides match TRBD1. CDR3 size: 15 residues. V lost 5 bases to trimming and J lost 6 bases; unmatched junction nucleotides: 6. Germline CDR1 is MNHNS and CDR2 is SASEGT. The CDR3 DNA sequence: TGTGCCAGCAGTCCAAGGACAGGGGGCATCAATGAGCAGTTCTTC. Its translation: CASSPRTGGINEQFF.

The V gene is TRBV29-1, the J gene TRBJ2-7; 11 bases match TRBD1. The CDR3 totals 13 residues. Germline values: CDR1 SQVTM, CDR2 ANQGSEA. V dropped 6 bases and J dropped 5; count of bases not matched to a gene: 6. The CDR3 DNA sequence: TGCAGCGTGATAAGGACAGGGGGCCACGAGCAGTACTTC. It codes for CSVIRTGGHEQYF.

The chain joins TRBV12-3 or TRBV12-4 to TRBJ1-5; D gene uncertain. CDR3 size: 13 residues. The V gene lost 5 bases and the J gene lost 5 bases, with 10 bases spanning the gap. The CDR3 is CASSITQYQPQHF. CDR3 nucleotides: TGTGCCAGCAGTATTACCCAGTATCAGCCCCAGCATTTT.

V and J are TRBV10-3 and TRBJ2-7; 7 bases fit TRBD1. The CDR3 consists of 15 residues. Trimming at V came to 4 bases and at J to 2 bases, leaving 8 bases not matched to a gene. The germline CDR1 and CDR2 sequences are ENHRY and SYGVKD. Here the CDR3 reads CAISGLDREPYEQYF. The CDR3 bases are TGTGCCATCAGTGGGTTAGACAGGGAGCCCTACGAGCAGTACTTC.

This clonotype was seen a handful of times. V gene TRBV5-8 combines with J gene TRBJ1-5; D gene uncertain. Germline CDR1 reads SGHTS; CDR2 reads YDEGEE. The CDR3 extends over 15 amino acids. The V end was cut by 3 bases, the J end by 0 bases, with 10 bases between. In nucleotides, the CDR3 is TGTGCCAGCAGCTCCCCTGCGTATAGCAATCAGCCCCAGCATTTT. This translates into CASSSPAYSNQPQHF.

The chain joins TRBV6-8 to TRBJ2-1; 7 nucleotides align to TRBD1. V shed 7 bases, J shed 0 bases, and the junction held 9 bases outside the gene matches. This CDR3 region has 16 residues. Germline V gives CDR1 MNHGY, CDR2 SAAAGT. CDR3 residues: CASKQGRTSSYNEQFF. CDR3 in DNA: TGTGCCAGCAAACAGGGGAGAACGAGCTCCTACAATGAGCAGTTCTTC.

This clonotype was observed a handful of times. The V gene is TRBV3-1, the J gene TRBJ2-7, with unresolved D. Germline-derived CDR1 and CDR2 are LGHDT and YNNKEL (reference sequence). Trimming took off 5 bases at V and 3 bases at J, with 8 bases between the two ends. This CDR3 is 12 amino acids long. CDR3 coding DNA: TGTGCCAGCAGCTTTTTGAACTACGAGCAGTACTTC. Translation: CASSFLNYEQYF.

This clonotype was seen only a few times. The chain recombines TRBV27 with TRBJ2-7, with 9 bases matching TRBD2. Per germline, CDR1 MNHEY and CDR2 SMNVEV (reference sequence). CDR3 length equals 15 residues. V shed 5 bases and J 2 bases; nucleotides not matched to a gene: 7. The CDR3 DNA follows: TGTGCCAGCAGTCCCACCCCTAGCGGGACCTACGAGCAGTACTTC. It is translated as CASSPTPSGTYEQYF.

This clonotype was detected only a few times. This rearrangement joins TRBV20-1 to TRBJ2-7; unclear D gene. With 0 bases removed from V and 2 bases from J, the gap between germline ends came to 14 bases. This CDR3 has 15 residues. Germline V CDR1 and CDR2: DFQATT, SNEGSKA (reference sequence). DNA of the CDR3: TGCAGTGCTAGAGATTTGGCCGGTGGTACCTACGAGCAGTACTTC. Translated: CSARDLAGGTYEQYF.

V is TRBV29-1 and J is TRBJ2-7, with 10 bases lining up with TRBD1. This CDR3 region has 15 residues. Trimming at V came to 6 bases and at J to 6 bases, leaving 14 bases not matched to a gene. Germline V CDR1 and CDR2: SQVTM, ANQGSEA. DNA of the CDR3: TGCAGCGTCTACAGACCGGGACAGGGGTGGGGCGAGCAGTACTTC. It encodes CSVYRPGQGWGEQYF.